The rows below give T cell receptor beta chains drawn from one sample of a study of blood T cell repertoires in COVID-19. Data came from immunoSEQ multiplex PCR; TCRdb stores just in-frame clones and leaves some out. The sample has around 250,000 clones, roughly 86% seen once. Sequencing was performed on peripheral blood. The receptors here all came from a young man with active or convalescent COVID-19. Both conserved end residues are part of each CDR3. D genes are given only for firm matches. Clone size is stated in some rows and not others, as once, few, many or a class when expanded.

CSVEGGLF	TGCAGCGTTGAAGGGGGCCTCTTT	TRBJ1-1	TRBV29-1	8	NA	NA
CASSELGGNSGANVLTF	TGTGCCAGCAGTGAATTGGGGGGAAACTCTGGGGCCAACGTCCTGACTTTC	TRBJ2-6	TRBV6-1	17	NA	NA
CATSRREPPGELFF	TGTGCCACCAGTCGTCGGGAGCCCCCCGGGGAGCTGTTTTTT	TRBJ2-2	TRBV24-1	14	NA	few
CASSADSHGENIQYF	TGTGCCAGCAGCGCAGACAGTCATGGGGAAAACATTCAGTACTTC	TRBJ2-4	TRBV9	15	NA	NA
CASSLVGGSDTQYF	TGCGCCAGCAGCCTGGTAGGGGGATCAGATACGCAGTATTTT	TRBJ2-3	TRBV5-1	14	NA	NA
CASSSRQGSQETQYF	TGTGCCAGCAGCTCTCGACAGGGTAGCCAAGAGACCCAGTACTTC	TRBJ2-5	TRBV5-4	15	TRBD1	NA
CAWSSTSTGELFF	TGTGCCTGGAGTTCTACTAGCACCGGGGAGCTGTTTTTT	TRBJ2-2	TRBV30	13	NA	NA
CASSRRQAANYGYTF	TGTGCCAGCAGCCGCCGGCAGGCAGCTAACTATGGCTACACCTTC	TRBJ1-2	TRBV2	15	NA	NA
CASSLQAPETQYF	TGTGCCAGCTCACTTCAGGCACCTGAGACCCAGTACTTC	TRBJ2-5	TRBV18	13	NA	NA
CASSLVAGGGYTF	TGCGCCAGCAGCTTGGTGGCAGGGGGTGGCTACACCTTC	TRBJ1-2	TRBV5-1	13	TRBD1	NA
CAIGGQSYEQYF	TGTGCCATCGGGGGACAGAGCTACGAGCAGTACTTC	TRBJ2-7	TRBV10-3	12	TRBD1	NA
CASSQPPGLFRGAFF	TGTGCCAGCAGCCAGCCCCCGGGACTCTTCAGAGGGGCTTTCTTT	TRBJ1-1	TRBV3-1/TRBV3-2	15	NA	NA
CASRRTGANTGELFF	TGTGCCAGCAGAAGGACAGGAGCGAACACCGGGGAGCTGTTTTTT	TRBJ2-2	TRBV6-5	15	TRBD1	NA